The source of this TCR beta chain is a study of blood T cell repertoires in COVID-19 (dated by TCRdb to the early 2020s). Some background on the complete study: Samples from collaborators originated in the United States, Italy and Spain and spanned both the acute and convalescent phases of COVID-19. The prospective study material was composed of cDNA or gDNA derived from T cells, B-cell-depleted T cells, or PBMCs. Subjects who had been exposed to COVID-19, were actively infected with it, or had recovered from it provided the deeply sampled blood TCRbeta repertoires that made up the dataset. The repertoires were made available in a free public database intended to serve as a resource for research on the immune response to SARS-CoV-2. The samples were drawn from two sources: the first 160 participants of the ongoing ImmuneRACE study, and 950 to 1,500 subjects contributed by 6 global collaborators. Sample metadata almost always included a de-identified subject ID, COVID-19 status, age in years and sex. HLA class I and class II types, where available, came from metadata supplied by the sample provider rather than from assay-based typing. What the authors observed across the whole study: The amount of clinical and demographic metadata varied by source and participant and was provided uncurated.

Measured from the cysteine to the phenylalanine, the CDR3 is 14 residues long. CDR3 DNA only is kept here, 42 bases in frame from base 1. At the junction V is shortened by 7 bases and J by 7 bases; bases outside the gene matches: 8. CDR1 LGHDT and CDR2 YNNKEL are derived from the germline V gene (reference sequence). Collaborating institutions collected whole blood in K2EDTA tubes following their own protocols. For TCRbeta analysis, collaborator samples were shipped as frozen whole blood, as isolated PBMCs, or as DNA extracted from either sample type. As to this clone: What this receptor recognizes is not known. Nothing much larger sits one base from this clone, and base qualities are not available.

TCRbeta CDR3 regions were amplified from genomic DNA using the immunoSEQ Assay, a bias-controlled multiplex PCR. The source study handled its data this way. Nucleated cell counts per sample were estimated from amplification of reference gene primers within the assay. Sequence reads were collapsed and filtered to measure the absolute abundance of every unique TCRbeta CDR3 rearrangement. For each sample, productive Simpson clonality was calculated by taking the square root of Simpson's diversity index across productive rearrangements. Not all clones reach the TCRdb copy of this immuneACCESS table, which keeps in-frame sequences only. Checked studies attribute under half of the gap to unresolved V genes and leave the rest unexplained. V and J calls and clone size come straight from that table; D and trimming were deduced from the DNA. For this sample there are approximately 85,000 clones; roughly 87% appear just once. The leading ten clones occupy 3% of the sample.

The V and J genes are TRBV3-1 (or the pseudogene TRBV3-2) and TRBJ1-2; 11 bases in the junction line up with TRBD1. The TCR sequence derives from a woman aged 50 to 65 with active or convalescent COVID-19. The specimen sequenced was peripheral blood. The CDR3 is CASTPDRGQGGYTF. The base sequence is TGTGCCAGCACACCGGACAGGGGGCAGGGTGGCTACACCTTC.